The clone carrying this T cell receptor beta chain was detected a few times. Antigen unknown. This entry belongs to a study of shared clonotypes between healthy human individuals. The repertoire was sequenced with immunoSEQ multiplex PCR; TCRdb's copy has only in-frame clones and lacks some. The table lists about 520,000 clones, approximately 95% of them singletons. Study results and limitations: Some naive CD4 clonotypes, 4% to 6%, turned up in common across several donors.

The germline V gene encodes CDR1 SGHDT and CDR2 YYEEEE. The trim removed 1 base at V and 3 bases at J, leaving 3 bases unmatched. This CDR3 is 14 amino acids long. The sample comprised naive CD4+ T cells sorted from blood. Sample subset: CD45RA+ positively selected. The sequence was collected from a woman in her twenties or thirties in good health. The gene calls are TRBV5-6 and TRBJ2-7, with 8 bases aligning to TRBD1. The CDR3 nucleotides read TGTGCCAGCAGCTTGAAACAGGGGGGCTACGAGCAGTACTTC. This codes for CASSLKQGGYEQYF.